This passage covers 9 T cell receptor beta chains from one sample sequenced in a study of shared clonotypes between healthy human individuals. Terminally differentiated effector memory CD45RA+ cells were excluded from the naive CD8 cells, which were CD45RO-negative and positively selected for CCR7. Clones were sequenced by immunoSEQ multiplex PCR, and TCRdb holds only the in-frame ones, with some missing. The sample has approximately 2,000,000 clones, around 95% seen once; the top ten hold over 1.5%. The sample taken for sequencing was naive CD8+ T cells from PBMCs. These receptors were taken from a man in his late teens or twenties in good health. Some clones in this sample may be carry-over from other donors' samples.

The chain combines TRBV7-9 with TRBJ2-1, with 8 bases lining up with TRBD2. The V segment lost 5 bases and the J segment 9 bases; nucleotides outside the gene matches: 9. Germline V CDR1 and CDR2: SEHNR, FQNEAQ (reference sequence). The CDR3 loop spans 14 amino acids. CDR3 DNA: TGTGCCAGCAGCCCGCCGGGACTAGAGCCTGAGCAGTTCTTC. It encodes CASSPPGLEPEQFF.

This chain links TRBV5-4 with TRBJ2-5, with 7 positions matching TRBD2. There are 13 residues in the CDR3. Losses at the gene ends were 2 bases for V and 5 bases for J; bases not matched to a gene: 3. CDR1 and CDR2 (germline): SGHNT, YYREEE (reference sequence). CDR3: CASSFWGGETQYF. Written as DNA, the CDR3 is TGTGCCAGCAGCTTCTGGGGAGGGGAGACCCAGTACTTC.

J is TRBJ2-7 and V is TRBV15; 9 nucleotides align to TRBD1. The CDR3 extends over 14 amino acids. Germline V gene data show CDR1 as LNHNV and CDR2 as YYDKDF (reference sequence). Trimming at V came to 6 bases and at J to 2 bases, leaving 5 bases not matched to a gene. The CDR3 spells CATRRTGVAYEQYF. CDR3 sequence (DNA): TGTGCCACCAGACGGACAGGGGTGGCCTACGAGCAGTACTTC.

The gene calls are TRBV27 and TRBJ1-5; D remains unclear. V lost 2 bases and J lost 2, with 13 bases in between. CDR3 length: 16 amino acids. Germline V lookup: CDR1 MNHEY, CDR2 SMNVEV (reference sequence). The CDR3 sequence is CASSLAGRMGNQPQHF. The CDR3 DNA reads as TGTGCCAGCAGTTTAGCCGGCAGGATGGGCAATCAGCCCCAGCATTTT.

This sequence joins TRBV27 and TRBJ2-1; D not certain. The CDR3 is 12 amino acids. Germline lookup yields CDR1 MNHEY and CDR2 SMNVEV (reference sequence). Trimming shortened V by 5 bases and J by 13 bases, and 15 bases separated the two germline ends. DNA for the CDR3: TGTGCCAGCAGTGGATTGGGCGGATATCAGTTCTTC. This sequence encodes CASSGLGGYQFF.

V gene TRBV15 combines with J gene TRBJ2-7; 7 bases agree with TRBD2. Germline values: CDR1 LNHNV, CDR2 YYDKDF (reference sequence). This CDR3 has 12 residues. V was pared by 8 bases and J by 4 bases, with 5 bases of the junction left unmatched. In DNA, the CDR3 is TGTGCCACCTCCTACGGGGGGTACGAGCAGTACTTC. This gives the protein CATSYGGYEQYF.

The genes are TRBV29-1 and TRBJ2-7; 10 positions agree with TRBD1. The CDR3 is 15 amino acids. Per the germline V gene, CDR1 is SQVTM and CDR2 is ANQGSEA. The J segment lost 2 bases and the V segment lost 6 bases, leaving 10 bases of the junction unmatched. The CDR3 protein is CSVATDGTGAYEQYF. CDR3 DNA: TGCAGCGTCGCAACCGACGGGACAGGGGCCTACGAGCAGTACTTC.

V gene TRBV6-1 combines with J gene TRBJ2-3; no reliable D call. In germline, CDR1 is MNHNS, CDR2 SASEGT. The CDR3 loop spans 14 amino acids. Trimming took off 2 bases at V and 4 bases at J, with 10 bases between the two ends. The DNA of the CDR3 is TGTGCCAGCAGTGAACAATATCCGTCAGATACGCAGTATTTT. This sequence encodes CASSEQYPSDTQYF.

The V and J genes are TRBV27 and TRBJ2-7; the D call may be TRBD1 or TRBD2 (5 bases each). Germline CDR1 MNHEY, CDR2 SMNVEV (reference sequence). Trimming removed 2 bases from V and 3 bases from J, with 14 bases in between. This CDR3 region has 15 residues. CDR3 region: CASSLAGTALYEQYF. The CDR3 DNA reads TGTGCCAGCAGTTTAGCCGGGACGGCACTCTACGAGCAGTACTTC.